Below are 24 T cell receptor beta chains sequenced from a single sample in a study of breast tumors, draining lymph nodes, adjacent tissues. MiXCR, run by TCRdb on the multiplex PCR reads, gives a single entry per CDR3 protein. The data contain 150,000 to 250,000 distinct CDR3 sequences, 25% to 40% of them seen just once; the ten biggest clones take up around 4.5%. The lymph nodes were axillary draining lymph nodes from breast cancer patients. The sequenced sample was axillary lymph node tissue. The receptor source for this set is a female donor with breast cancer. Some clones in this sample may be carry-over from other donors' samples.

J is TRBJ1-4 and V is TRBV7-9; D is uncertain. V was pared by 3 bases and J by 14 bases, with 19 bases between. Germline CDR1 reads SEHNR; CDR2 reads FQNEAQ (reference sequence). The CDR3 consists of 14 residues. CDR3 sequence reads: CASSFTAKPTELFF. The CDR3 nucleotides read TGTGCCAGCAGCTTTACGGCCAAACCTACCGAGCTGTTTTTT.

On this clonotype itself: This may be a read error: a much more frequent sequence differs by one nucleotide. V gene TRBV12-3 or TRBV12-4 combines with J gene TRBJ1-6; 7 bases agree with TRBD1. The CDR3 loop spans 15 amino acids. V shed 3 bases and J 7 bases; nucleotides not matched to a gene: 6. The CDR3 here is CASSFSAGGNSPLHF. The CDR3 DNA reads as TGTGCCAGCAGTTTCTCAGCAGGGGGGAATTCACCCCTCCACTTT.

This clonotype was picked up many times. The chain's CDR3 is CASSQRGNMGQFF. The CDR3 coding sequence is TGTGCCAGCAGCCAAAGGGGCAACATGGGGCAGTTCTTC. This rearrangement joins TRBV3-1 to TRBJ2-1; D perhaps matches TRBD1 (5 bases). CDR3 length: 13 amino acids. Germline CDR1 is LGHDT and CDR2 is YNNKEL (reference sequence). The ends were cut back, 2 bases at V and 12 bases at J, with 14 bases in the middle.

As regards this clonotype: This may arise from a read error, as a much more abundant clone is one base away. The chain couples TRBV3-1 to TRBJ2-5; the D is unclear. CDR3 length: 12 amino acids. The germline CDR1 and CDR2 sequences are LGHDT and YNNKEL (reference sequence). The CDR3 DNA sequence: TGTGCCAGCAGCCAATACCAAGAGACCCGGTACTTC. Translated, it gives CASSQYQETRYF.

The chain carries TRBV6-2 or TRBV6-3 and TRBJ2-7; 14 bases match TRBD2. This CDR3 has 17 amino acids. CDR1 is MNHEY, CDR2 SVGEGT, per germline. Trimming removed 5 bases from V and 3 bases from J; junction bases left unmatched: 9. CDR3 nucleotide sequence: TGTGCCAGCAGTCCCGGGACTAGCGGGAGAATGGGCTACGAGCAGTACTTC. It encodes CASSPGTSGRMGYEQYF.

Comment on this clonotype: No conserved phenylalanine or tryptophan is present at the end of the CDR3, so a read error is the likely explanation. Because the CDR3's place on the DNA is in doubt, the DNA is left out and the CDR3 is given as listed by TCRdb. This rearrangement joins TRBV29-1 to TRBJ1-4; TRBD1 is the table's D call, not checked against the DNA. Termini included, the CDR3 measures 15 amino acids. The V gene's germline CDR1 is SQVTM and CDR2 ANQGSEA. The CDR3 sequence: CSVTGTGVSYEQYFG.

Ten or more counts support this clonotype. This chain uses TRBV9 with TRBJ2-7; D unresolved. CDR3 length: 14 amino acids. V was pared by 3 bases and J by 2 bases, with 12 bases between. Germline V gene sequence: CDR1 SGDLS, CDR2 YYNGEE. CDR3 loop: CASSALPIPYEQYF. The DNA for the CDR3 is TGTGCCAGCAGCGCCCTTCCCATACCCTACGAGCAGTACTTC.

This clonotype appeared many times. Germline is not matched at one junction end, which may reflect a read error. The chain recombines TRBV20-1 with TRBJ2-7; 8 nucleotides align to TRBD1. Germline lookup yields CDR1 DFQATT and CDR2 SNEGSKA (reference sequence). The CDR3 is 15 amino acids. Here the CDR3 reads CSARDQHNPGGAGNF. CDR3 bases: TGCAGTGCTAGAGATCAGCACAACCCAGGGGGCGCCGGAAACTTC.

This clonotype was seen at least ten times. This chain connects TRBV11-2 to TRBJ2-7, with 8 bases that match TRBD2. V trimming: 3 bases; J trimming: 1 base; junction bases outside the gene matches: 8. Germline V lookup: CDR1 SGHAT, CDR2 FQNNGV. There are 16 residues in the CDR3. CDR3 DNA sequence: TGTGCCAGCAGCTTCGAGGGAATAGCGGGGTCCTACGAGCAGTACTTC. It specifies CASSFEGIAGSYEQYF.

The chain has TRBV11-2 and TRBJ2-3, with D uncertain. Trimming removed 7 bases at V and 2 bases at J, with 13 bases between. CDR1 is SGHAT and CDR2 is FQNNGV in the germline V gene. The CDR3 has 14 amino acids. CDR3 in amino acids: CASTPDRTTDTQYF. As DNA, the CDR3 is TGTGCCAGCACCCCGGATCGAACCACAGATACGCAGTATTTT.

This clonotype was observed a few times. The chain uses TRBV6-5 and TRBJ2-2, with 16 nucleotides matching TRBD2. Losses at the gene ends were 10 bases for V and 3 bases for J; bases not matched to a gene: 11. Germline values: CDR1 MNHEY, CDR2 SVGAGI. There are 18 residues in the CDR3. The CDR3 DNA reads TGTGCCACCGCTCCGGGACTAGCGGGAGGGCGGCACACCGGGGAGCTGTTTTTT. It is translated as CATAPGLAGGRHTGELFF.

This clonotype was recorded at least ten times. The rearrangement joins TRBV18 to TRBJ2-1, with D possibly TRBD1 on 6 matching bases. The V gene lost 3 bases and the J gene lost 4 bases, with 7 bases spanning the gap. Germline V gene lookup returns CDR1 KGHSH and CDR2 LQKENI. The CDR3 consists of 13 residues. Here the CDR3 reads CASSPDRYNEQFF. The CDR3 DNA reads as TGTGCCAGCTCACCGGACAGATACAATGAGCAGTTCTTC.

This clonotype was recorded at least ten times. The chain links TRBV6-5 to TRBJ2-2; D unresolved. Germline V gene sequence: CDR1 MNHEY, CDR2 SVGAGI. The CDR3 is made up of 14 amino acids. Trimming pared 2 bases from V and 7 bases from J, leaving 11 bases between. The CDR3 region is CASSYGERGGELFF. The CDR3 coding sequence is TGTGCCAGCAGTTACGGAGAGCGAGGCGGGGAGCTGTTTTTT.

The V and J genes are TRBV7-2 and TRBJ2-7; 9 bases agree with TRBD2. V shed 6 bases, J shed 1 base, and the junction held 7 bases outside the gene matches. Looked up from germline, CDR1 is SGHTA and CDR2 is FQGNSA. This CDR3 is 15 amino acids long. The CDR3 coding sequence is TGTGCCAGCAGACCACTAGCGGGCTCGTCCTACGAGCAGTACTTC. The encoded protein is CASRPLAGSSYEQYF.

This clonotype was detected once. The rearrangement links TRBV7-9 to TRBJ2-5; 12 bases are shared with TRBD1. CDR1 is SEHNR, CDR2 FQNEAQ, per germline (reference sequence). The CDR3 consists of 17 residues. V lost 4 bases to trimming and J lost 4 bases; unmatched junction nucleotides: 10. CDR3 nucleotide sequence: TGTGCCAGCAGCTCCGCAGTGGGGACAGGGGGCTCAGAGACCCAGTACTTC. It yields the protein CASSSAVGTGGSETQYF.

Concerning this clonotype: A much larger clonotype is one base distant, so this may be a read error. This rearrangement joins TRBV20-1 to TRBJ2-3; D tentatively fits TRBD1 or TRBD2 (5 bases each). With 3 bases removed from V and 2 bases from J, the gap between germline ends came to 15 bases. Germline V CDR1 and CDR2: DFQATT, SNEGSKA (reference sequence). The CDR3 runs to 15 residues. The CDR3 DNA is TGCAGTGCTAGGGATTGGGGGACCCTCACAGATACGCAGTATTTT. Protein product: CSARDWGTLTDTQYF.

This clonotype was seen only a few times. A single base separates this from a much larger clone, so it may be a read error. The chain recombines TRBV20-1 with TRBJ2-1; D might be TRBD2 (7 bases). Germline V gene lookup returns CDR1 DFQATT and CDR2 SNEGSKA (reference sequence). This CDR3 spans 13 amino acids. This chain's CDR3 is CSASWGGPNAQFF. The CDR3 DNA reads TGCAGTGCTAGTTGGGGGGGCCCAAATGCGCAGTTCTTC.

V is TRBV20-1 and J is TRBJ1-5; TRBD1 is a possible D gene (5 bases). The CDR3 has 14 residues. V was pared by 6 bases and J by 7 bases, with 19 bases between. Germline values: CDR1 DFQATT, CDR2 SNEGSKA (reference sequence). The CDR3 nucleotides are TGCAGTGCGGGGCATGGGGGGGGAGGGCAGCCCCAGCATTTT. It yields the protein CSAGHGGGGQPQHF.

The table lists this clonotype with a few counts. The CDR3 spells CASSYGQAESSSYNEQFF. The CDR3, as DNA: TGTGCCAGCAGCTACGGACAGGCGGAGTCTAGCTCCTACAATGAGCAGTTCTTC. The chain recombines TRBV5-8 with TRBJ2-1, with TRBD1 matching 7 bases. The CDR3 runs 18 residues. J gave up 0 bases and V 3 bases, and 12 bases lay outside the gene matches. In germline, CDR1 is SGHTS, CDR2 YDEGEE.

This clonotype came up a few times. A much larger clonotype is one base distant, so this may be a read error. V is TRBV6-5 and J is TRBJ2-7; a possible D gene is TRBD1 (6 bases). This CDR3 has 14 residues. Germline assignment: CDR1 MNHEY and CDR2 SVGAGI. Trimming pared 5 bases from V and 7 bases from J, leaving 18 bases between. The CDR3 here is CASSRRDTSGEQYF. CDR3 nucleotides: TGTGCCAGCAGTCGCCGGGACACCTCGGGGGAGCAGTACTTC.

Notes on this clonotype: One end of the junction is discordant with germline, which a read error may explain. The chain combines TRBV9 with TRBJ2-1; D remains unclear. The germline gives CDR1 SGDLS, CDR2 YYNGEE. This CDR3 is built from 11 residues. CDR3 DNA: TGCAGCTTGGTCGGCTACAATGAGCAGTTCTTC. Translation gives CSLVGYNEQFF.

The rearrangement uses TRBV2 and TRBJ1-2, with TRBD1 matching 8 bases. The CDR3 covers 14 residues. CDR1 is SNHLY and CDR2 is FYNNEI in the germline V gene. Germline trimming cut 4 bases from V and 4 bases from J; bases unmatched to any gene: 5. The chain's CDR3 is CASSALGTGYGYTF. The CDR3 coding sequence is TGTGCCAGCAGTGCTCTTGGGACAGGCTATGGCTACACCTTC.

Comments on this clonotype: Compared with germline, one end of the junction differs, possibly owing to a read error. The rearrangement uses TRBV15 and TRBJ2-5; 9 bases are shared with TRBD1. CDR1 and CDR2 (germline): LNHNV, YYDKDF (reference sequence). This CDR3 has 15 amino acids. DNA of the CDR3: TGTGCCACCAGCAGTACGGGACAGGGCGAAGAGGCCCAGTACTTC. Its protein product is CATSSTGQGEEAQYF.

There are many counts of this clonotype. CDR3 protein: CASSLVQGQETQYF. In DNA, the CDR3 is TGTGCCAGCAGCTTGGTTCAGGGGCAAGAGACCCAGTACTTC. The chain joins TRBV5-6 to TRBJ2-5, with D possibly matching TRBD1 (6 bases). The germline CDR1 and CDR2 sequences are SGHDT and YYEEEE. V was shortened by 0 bases and J by 2 bases, with 8 bases between the two germline ends. The CDR3 sequence is 14 residues long.